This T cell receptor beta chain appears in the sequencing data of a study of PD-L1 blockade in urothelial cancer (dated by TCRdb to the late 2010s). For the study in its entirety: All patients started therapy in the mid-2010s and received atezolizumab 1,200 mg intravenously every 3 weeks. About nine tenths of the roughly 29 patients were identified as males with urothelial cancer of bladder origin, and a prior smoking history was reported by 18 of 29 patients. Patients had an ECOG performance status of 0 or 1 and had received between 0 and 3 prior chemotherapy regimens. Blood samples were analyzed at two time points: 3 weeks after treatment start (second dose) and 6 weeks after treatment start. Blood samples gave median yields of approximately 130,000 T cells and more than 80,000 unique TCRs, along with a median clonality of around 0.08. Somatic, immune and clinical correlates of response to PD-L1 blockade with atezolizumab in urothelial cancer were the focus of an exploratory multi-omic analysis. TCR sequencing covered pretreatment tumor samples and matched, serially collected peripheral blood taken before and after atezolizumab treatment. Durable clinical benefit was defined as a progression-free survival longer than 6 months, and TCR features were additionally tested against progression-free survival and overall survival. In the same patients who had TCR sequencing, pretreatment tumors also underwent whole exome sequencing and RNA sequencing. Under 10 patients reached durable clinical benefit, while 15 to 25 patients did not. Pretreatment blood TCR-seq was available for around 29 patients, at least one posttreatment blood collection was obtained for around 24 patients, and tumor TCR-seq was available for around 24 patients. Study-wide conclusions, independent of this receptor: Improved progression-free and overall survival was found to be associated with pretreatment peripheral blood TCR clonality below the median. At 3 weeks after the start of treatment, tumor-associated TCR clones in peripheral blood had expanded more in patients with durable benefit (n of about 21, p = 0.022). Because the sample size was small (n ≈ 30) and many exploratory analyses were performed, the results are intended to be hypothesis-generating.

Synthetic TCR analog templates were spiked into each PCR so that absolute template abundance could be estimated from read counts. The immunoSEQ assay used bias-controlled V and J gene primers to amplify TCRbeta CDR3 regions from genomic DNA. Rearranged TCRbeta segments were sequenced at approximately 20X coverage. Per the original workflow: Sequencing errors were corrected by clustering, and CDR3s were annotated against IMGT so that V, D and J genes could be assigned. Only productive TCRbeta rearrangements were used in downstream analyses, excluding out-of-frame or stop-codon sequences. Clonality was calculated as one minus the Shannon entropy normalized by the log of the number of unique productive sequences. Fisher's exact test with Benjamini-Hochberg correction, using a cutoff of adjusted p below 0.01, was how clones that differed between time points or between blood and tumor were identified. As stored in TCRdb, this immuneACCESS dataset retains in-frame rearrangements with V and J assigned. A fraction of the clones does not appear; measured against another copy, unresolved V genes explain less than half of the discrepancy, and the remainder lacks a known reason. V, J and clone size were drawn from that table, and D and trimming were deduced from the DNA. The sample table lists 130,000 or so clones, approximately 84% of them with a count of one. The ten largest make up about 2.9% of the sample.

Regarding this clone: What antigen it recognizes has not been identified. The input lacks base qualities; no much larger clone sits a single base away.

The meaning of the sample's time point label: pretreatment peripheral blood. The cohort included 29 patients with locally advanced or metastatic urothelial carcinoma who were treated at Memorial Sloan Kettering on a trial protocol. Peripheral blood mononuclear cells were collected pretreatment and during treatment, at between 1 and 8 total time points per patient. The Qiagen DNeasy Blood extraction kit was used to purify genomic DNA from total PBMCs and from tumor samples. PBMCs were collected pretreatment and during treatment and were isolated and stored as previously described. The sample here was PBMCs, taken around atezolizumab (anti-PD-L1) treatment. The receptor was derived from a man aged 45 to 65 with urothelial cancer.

In nucleotides, the sequence is TGTGCCAGCAGCTATAAATATAGCAATCAGCCCCAGCATTTT. Its translation is CASSYKYSNQPQHF. The chain was built from TRBV5-8 and TRBJ1-5, with an unclear D gene assignment. CDR1 is given as SGHTS and CDR2 as YDEGEE, both from the germline V gene. V loses 3 bases, J loses 0 bases, and the germline ends lie 7 bases apart. Reading from cysteine to phenylalanine, the CDR3 counts 14 amino acids. Left in the record is the CDR3 DNA by itself, 42 bases read in frame from the first base.